This TCR beta chain was sequenced during a study of shared clonotypes between healthy human individuals. Study-wide points: What naive subsets generally showed was a larger estimated richness than memory subsets showed.

Germline assignment: CDR1 SGHRS and CDR2 YFSETQ. V dropped 2 bases and J dropped 5; count of bases not matched to a gene: 1. This CDR3 contains 13 residues. CD45RO-negative cells were positively selected for CCR7, leaving out terminally differentiated effector memory CD45RA+ cells. As to this clone: Antigen specificity is unknown.

The data were produced by immunoSEQ multiplex PCR, yet TCRdb's version contains in-frame clones alone and is incomplete. The sample gives hundreds of thousands of clones, roughly 96% of which show up once; around 0.11% is in the top ten. The rearrangement uses TRBV5-1 and TRBJ2-1, with TRBD2 identical over 7 bases. The sequence was collected from a woman in her 30s in good health. The sequencing input was naive CD8+ T cells sorted from blood. The CDR3 reads CASSLAGHNEQFF. CDR3 coding DNA: TGCGCCAGCAGCTTAGCGGGACACAATGAGCAGTTCTTC.